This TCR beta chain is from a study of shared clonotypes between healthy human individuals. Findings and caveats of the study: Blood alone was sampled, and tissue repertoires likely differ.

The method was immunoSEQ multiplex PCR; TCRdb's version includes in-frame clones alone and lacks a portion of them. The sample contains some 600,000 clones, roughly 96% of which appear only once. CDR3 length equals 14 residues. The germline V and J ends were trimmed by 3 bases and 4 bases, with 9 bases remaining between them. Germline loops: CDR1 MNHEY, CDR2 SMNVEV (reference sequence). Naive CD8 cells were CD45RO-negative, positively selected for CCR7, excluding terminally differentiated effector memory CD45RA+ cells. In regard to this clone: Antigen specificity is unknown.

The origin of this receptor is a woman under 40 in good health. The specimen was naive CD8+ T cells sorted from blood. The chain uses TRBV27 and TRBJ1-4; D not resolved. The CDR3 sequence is CASSFGWSNEKLFF. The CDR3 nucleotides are TGTGCCAGCAGTTTTGGGTGGAGTAATGAAAAACTGTTTTTT.